A single sample gave rise to the 6 T cell receptor beta chains below, sequenced in a study of blood T cell repertoires in COVID-19. Some clones are missing from TCRdb's copy, which holds only in-frame ones; the method was immunoSEQ multiplex PCR. The table includes fewer than 250,000 clones, roughly 80% detected once. Material: peripheral blood. The source of these receptors is a woman older than 75 with acute or convalescent COVID-19.

This clone came up a few times. This chain connects TRBV12-3 or TRBV12-4 to TRBJ1-1, with D possibly matching TRBD1 (5 bases). Trimming stripped 3 bases from V and 11 bases from J, with 13 bases between. This CDR3 region has 12 residues. The CDR3 nucleotides read TGTGCCAGCAGTTTGACGGTTAAGGGGGCTTTCTTT. It codes for CASSLTVKGAFF.

The genes are TRBV5-8 and TRBJ1-2, with 7 nucleotides matching TRBD1. The CDR3 totals 13 residues. Germline V CDR1 and CDR2: SGHTS, YDEGEE. Germline trimming cut 6 bases from V and 4 bases from J; bases unmatched to any gene: 6. In nucleotides, the CDR3 is TGTGCCAGCAACCGACAGGGAAGCTATGGCTACACCTTC. Translated: CASNRQGSYGYTF.

This clone came up once. V and J are TRBV10-3 and TRBJ1-2, with D possibly TRBD1 on 5 matching bases. Trimming shortened V by 8 bases and J by 6 bases, and 13 bases separated the two germline ends. CDR1 ENHRY and CDR2 SYGVKD come from the germline V gene. There are 12 residues in the CDR3. The CDR3 region has the DNA TGTGCCATCCGGGCGGGGCATGATGGCTACACCTTC. This gives the protein CAIRAGHDGYTF.

This chain uses TRBV3-1 (or the pseudogene TRBV3-2) with TRBJ1-1; D call uncertain. Trimming left V 5 bases short and J 5 bases short, with 12 bases between. The CDR3 totals 13 residues. Germline V lookup: CDR1 LGHDT, CDR2 YNNKEL (reference sequence). CDR3 DNA: TGTGCCAGCAGCAGTGTAGCCGGGACTGAAGCTTTCTTT. Translation gives CASSSVAGTEAFF.

This clone was seen a single time. The chain couples TRBV5-4 to TRBJ2-2; TRBD1 agrees at 9 bases. Germline V lookup: CDR1 SGHNT, CDR2 YYREEE (reference sequence). The CDR3 covers 17 residues. The V gene end was trimmed by 2 bases and the J gene end by 5 bases; junction bases not matched to a gene: 10. CDR3 amino acids: CASSFGQGRGKTGELFF. CDR3 nucleotide sequence: TGTGCCAGCAGCTTCGGACAGGGGAGGGGAAAAACCGGGGAGCTGTTTTTT.

In its sample, this clone was seen many times. The V gene is TRBV6-2 or TRBV6-3, the J gene TRBJ1-1; a possible D gene is TRBD1 (6 bases). The CDR3 has 15 residues. Trimming took off 4 bases at V and 4 bases at J, with 16 bases between the two ends. Germline CDR1 is MNHEY and CDR2 is SVGEGT. CDR3 sequence (DNA): TGTGCCAGCAGTTGGCAGACAGGTGAAGGCACTGAAGCTTTCTTT. Translating it yields CASSWQTGEGTEAFF.